This is a list of T cell receptor beta chains from one sample in a study of blood T cell repertoires in COVID-19. Only in-frame clones appear in the TCRdb table, and some are missing; sequencing was by immunoSEQ multiplex PCR. The table has 150,000 or so clones, around 89% seen once. Specimen: peripheral blood. The receptors come from a man between 18 and 35 years old with COVID-19, enrolled during active disease. Both conserved end residues are part of each CDR3. D genes are given only for firm matches. A clone size is listed for some rows: how often the clone was seen (once, few, many), or a class if it is expanded.

d_gene: .; v_gene: TRBV7-2; j_gene: TRBJ2-1; abundance: .; CDR3nt: TGTGCCAGCAGCCCTCGTGACTACCCCCTTAGCTCCTACAATGAGCAGTTCTTC; CDR3aa: CASSPRDYPLSSYNEQFF
d_gene: .; v_gene: TRBV12-3/TRBV12-4; j_gene: TRBJ1-2; abundance: .; CDR3nt: TGTGCCAGCAGTTCTTTGTACTATGGCTACACCTTC; CDR3aa: CASSSLYYGYTF
d_gene: TRBD1; v_gene: TRBV19; j_gene: TRBJ2-7; abundance: .; CDR3nt: TGTGCCAGTAGAGGGACAGGGGGTTATCTGTACTTC; CDR3aa: CASRGTGGYLYF
d_gene: TRBD2; v_gene: TRBV27; j_gene: TRBJ2-4; abundance: .; CDR3nt: TGTGCCAGCAGTCCGGGACTAGCGGGGAACATTCAGTACTTC; CDR3aa: CASSPGLAGNIQYF
d_gene: TRBD1; v_gene: TRBV29-1; j_gene: TRBJ2-7; abundance: .; CDR3nt: TGCAGCGTTGACGGGACAGGGATAAACGAGCAGTACTTC; CDR3aa: CSVDGTGINEQYF
d_gene: .; v_gene: TRBV9; j_gene: TRBJ2-7; abundance: once; CDR3nt: TGTGCCAGCAGCCCTCAGGGGTCAACCTACGAGCAGTACTTC; CDR3aa: CASSPQGSTYEQYF
d_gene: .; v_gene: TRBV5-1; j_gene: TRBJ2-2; abundance: .; CDR3nt: TGCGCCAGCAGCCTGGACAGCACGAACACCGGGGAGCTGTTTTTT; CDR3aa: CASSLDSTNTGELFF
d_gene: TRBD1; v_gene: TRBV28; j_gene: TRBJ1-2; abundance: .; CDR3nt: TGTGCCAGCGGCCCGGACAGGGAACCCTATGGCTACACCTTC; CDR3aa: CASGPDREPYGYTF
d_gene: .; v_gene: TRBV4-2; j_gene: TRBJ1-5; abundance: .; CDR3nt: TGTGCCAGCAGCCAAGGTCGGGGGGCTGGTCAGCCCCAGCATTTT; CDR3aa: CASSQGRGAGQPQHF
d_gene: TRBD1; v_gene: TRBV28; j_gene: TRBJ2-7; abundance: .; CDR3nt: TGTGCCAGCGGGACAGGGCCCTACGAGCAGTACTTC; CDR3aa: CASGTGPYEQYF
d_gene: TRBD2; v_gene: TRBV24-1; j_gene: TRBJ2-1; abundance: .; CDR3nt: TGTGCCACCAGTGATTTGCCGGGAGGGAACTATGAGCAGTTCTTC; CDR3aa: CATSDLPGGNYEQFF
d_gene: .; v_gene: TRBV5-1; j_gene: TRBJ2-7; abundance: .; CDR3nt: TGCGCCAGCAGCTACAGGGAACCCTACGAGCAGTACTTC; CDR3aa: CASSYREPYEQYF
d_gene: .; v_gene: TRBV3-1/TRBV3-2; j_gene: TRBJ1-1; abundance: .; CDR3nt: TGTGCCAGCAGCCAAGATCTAGTGCTAGTGACCGGGACACGGAACACTGAAGCTTTCTTT; CDR3aa: CASSQDLVLVTGTRNTEAFF
d_gene: TRBD2; v_gene: TRBV9; j_gene: TRBJ2-1; abundance: .; CDR3nt: TGTGCCAGCAGCGTAGGCGGCGGGAGGGCCTACAATGAGCAGTTCTTC; CDR3aa: CASSVGGGRAYNEQFF
d_gene: TRBD1; v_gene: TRBV7-9; j_gene: TRBJ2-2; abundance: .; CDR3nt: TGTGCCAGCAGCTTACAGGGGGTTGGCACCGGGGAGCTGTTTTTT; CDR3aa: CASSLQGVGTGELFF
d_gene: .; v_gene: TRBV11-2; j_gene: TRBJ1-2; abundance: .; CDR3nt: TGTGCCAGCAGCTTGTACACTCCGGGACTCCGCTACTATGGCTACACCTTC; CDR3aa: CASSLYTPGLRYYGYTF
d_gene: TRBD2; v_gene: TRBV28; j_gene: TRBJ2-1; abundance: .; CDR3nt: TGTGCCAGCAGTTCTGCCCCAGGAGCGGGAGGGGCCTACAATGAGCAGTTCTTC; CDR3aa: CASSSAPGAGGAYNEQFF
d_gene: .; v_gene: TRBV30; j_gene: TRBJ2-5; abundance: .; CDR3nt: TGTGCCTGGACTGGATCTAGTTTCCTTCAAGAGACCCAGTACTTC; CDR3aa: CAWTGSSFLQETQYF
d_gene: TRBD1; v_gene: TRBV15; j_gene: TRBJ2-7; abundance: .; CDR3nt: TGTGCCACCAGCGACAGGGTTAGGTACGAGCAGTACTTC; CDR3aa: CATSDRVRYEQYF
d_gene: TRBD2; v_gene: TRBV15; j_gene: TRBJ2-7; abundance: .; CDR3nt: TGTGCCACCAGCAGAGATTGGGGGGGTGATTTCGGGCAGTACTTC; CDR3aa: CATSRDWGGDFGQYF
d_gene: .; v_gene: TRBV2; j_gene: TRBJ1-5; abundance: .; CDR3nt: TGTGCCAGCAGGGCTCGGGCCCCGGGAGGGAGTCAGCCCCAGCATTTT; CDR3aa: CASRARAPGGSQPQHF
d_gene: .; v_gene: TRBV28; j_gene: TRBJ1-6; abundance: .; CDR3nt: TGTGCCAGCAGCTCCTGGACAGATAGAAATTCACCCCTCCACTTT; CDR3aa: CASSSWTDRNSPLHF
d_gene: TRBD1; v_gene: TRBV29-1; j_gene: TRBJ2-5; abundance: .; CDR3nt: TGCAGCGTTGATAACACAGGGGGCGTGGAGACCCAGTACTTC; CDR3aa: CSVDNTGGVETQYF
d_gene: TRBD1; v_gene: TRBV9; j_gene: TRBJ2-5; abundance: .; CDR3nt: TGTGCCAGCAGCGTAGGGATGCGGGACAGGGGGCTGGAGACCCAGTACTTC; CDR3aa: CASSVGMRDRGLETQYF
d_gene: .; v_gene: TRBV28; j_gene: TRBJ1-1; abundance: once; CDR3nt: TGTGCCAGCAGTCTCGTTTTGGGGGCCAAGAACACTGAAGCTTTCTTT; CDR3aa: CASSLVLGAKNTEAFF
d_gene: .; v_gene: TRBV4-3; j_gene: TRBJ2-3; abundance: .; CDR3nt: TGCGCCAGCAGCCCGTCCTTTTTGAGGGATACGCAGTATTTT; CDR3aa: CASSPSFLRDTQYF
d_gene: TRBD2; v_gene: TRBV2; j_gene: TRBJ2-4; abundance: .; CDR3nt: TGTGCCAGCAGCCAAAGACTAGCGGGAGGGCTCGGCAAAAACATTCAGTACTTC; CDR3aa: CASSQRLAGGLGKNIQYF
d_gene: .; v_gene: TRBV28; j_gene: TRBJ2-1; abundance: .; CDR3nt: TGTGCCAGCAGCAACCCTCTAGAGGCCAATGAGCAGTTCTTC; CDR3aa: CASSNPLEANEQFF
d_gene: TRBD1; v_gene: TRBV9; j_gene: TRBJ2-3; abundance: once; CDR3nt: TGTGCCAGCGGAGAAAACAGGGGTGGGGATACGCAGTATTTT; CDR3aa: CASGENRGGDTQYF
d_gene: TRBD2; v_gene: TRBV24-1; j_gene: TRBJ2-7; abundance: few; CDR3nt: TGTGCCACCAGTGACCCCCTGACGGGAGGGCAGTACTTC; CDR3aa: CATSDPLTGGQYF
d_gene: TRBD2; v_gene: TRBV28; j_gene: TRBJ2-3; abundance: .; CDR3nt: TGTGCCAGCAGTTTAGGCCTAGCGGGAGACGCAGATACGCAGTATTTT; CDR3aa: CASSLGLAGDADTQYF
d_gene: .; v_gene: TRBV27; j_gene: TRBJ2-1; abundance: .; CDR3nt: TGTGCCAGCAGTTTATTGGGTATAGGGGGTCAGACGCCCTACAATGAGCAGTTCTTC; CDR3aa: CASSLLGIGGQTPYNEQFF
d_gene: TRBD1; v_gene: TRBV4-1; j_gene: TRBJ1-2; abundance: .; CDR3nt: TGCGCCAGCAGCCAACTGGACAGGGAGCATGATGGCTACACCTTC; CDR3aa: CASSQLDREHDGYTF
d_gene: .; v_gene: TRBV7-8; j_gene: TRBJ1-2; abundance: .; CDR3nt: TGTGCCAGCAGCTTAGAAAGCACGTCTAACTATGGCTACACCTTC; CDR3aa: CASSLESTSNYGYTF
d_gene: TRBD1; v_gene: TRBV28; j_gene: TRBJ1-1; abundance: large; CDR3nt: TGTGCCAGCAGTCCCTCCAGGGGGCCGAGCACTGAAGCTTTCTTT; CDR3aa: CASSPSRGPSTEAFF
d_gene: .; v_gene: TRBV7-9; j_gene: TRBJ2-7; abundance: .; CDR3nt: TGTGCCAGCAGCTTAGCGGCAGAGCAGTACTTC; CDR3aa: CASSLAAEQYF
d_gene: TRBD2; v_gene: TRBV15; j_gene: TRBJ2-1; abundance: .; CDR3nt: TGTGCCACCAGCATACTAGCGGGAGGGTACAATGAGCAGTTCTTC; CDR3aa: CATSILAGGYNEQFF
d_gene: .; v_gene: TRBV5-4; j_gene: TRBJ2-2; abundance: many; CDR3nt: TGTGCCAGCAGCTTGCAGAACACCGGGGAGCTGTTTTTT; CDR3aa: CASSLQNTGELFF
d_gene: .; v_gene: TRBV30; j_gene: TRBJ2-5; abundance: .; CDR3nt: TGTGCCTGGAGTTGGGGAGGTAGAGAGACCCAGTACTTC; CDR3aa: CAWSWGGRETQYF
d_gene: TRBD1; v_gene: TRBV13; j_gene: TRBJ1-1; abundance: .; CDR3nt: TGTGCCAGCAGCACCGACACAGGGGGCACTGAAGCTTTCTTT; CDR3aa: CASSTDTGGTEAFF
d_gene: TRBD2; v_gene: TRBV7-8; j_gene: TRBJ2-5; abundance: .; CDR3nt: TGTGCCAGCAGCTACGTAGCGGGCCTGGGGAAACAAGAGACCCAGTACTTC; CDR3aa: CASSYVAGLGKQETQYF
d_gene: .; v_gene: TRBV13; j_gene: TRBJ2-7; abundance: .; CDR3nt: TGTGCCAGCAGCTTAGGGTCCTCTCTCGAGCAGTACTTC; CDR3aa: CASSLGSSLEQYF
d_gene: TRBD1; v_gene: TRBV2; j_gene: TRBJ2-3; abundance: .; CDR3nt: TGTGCCAGCTCCTGGGACAGCCTCACAGATACGCAGTATTTT; CDR3aa: CASSWDSLTDTQYF
d_gene: TRBD2; v_gene: TRBV19; j_gene: TRBJ2-7; abundance: .; CDR3nt: TGTGCCAGTAAAGCGGGAGGCAGCTCCTACGAGCAGTACTTC; CDR3aa: CASKAGGSSYEQYF
d_gene: TRBD2; v_gene: TRBV28; j_gene: TRBJ2-7; abundance: .; CDR3nt: TGTGCCAGCAACAAGCGGGAGAGATACGAGCAGTACTTC; CDR3aa: CASNKRERYEQYF
d_gene: TRBD2; v_gene: TRBV6-5; j_gene: TRBJ2-1; abundance: .; CDR3nt: TGTGCCAGCAAAGGGCTAGCGGTTCCCAATGAGCAGTTCTTC; CDR3aa: CASKGLAVPNEQFF
d_gene: TRBD1; v_gene: TRBV10-3; j_gene: TRBJ2-3; abundance: .; CDR3nt: TGTGCCATCAGCCCGGGACAGGACACAGATACGCAGTATTTT; CDR3aa: CAISPGQDTDTQYF